Listed below are T cell receptor beta chains from one sample, sequenced in a study of blood T cells in healthy people across ages. MiXCR was run by TCRdb on the 5' RACE reads, yielding one entry per CDR3 protein. The sample carries roughly 730,000 distinct CDR3 sequences, more than 55% recorded once. Material: blood. These TCRs come from a man aged 40-49 years in good health. Each CDR3 is given without its conserved first and last residue.

len: 11
j_gene: TRBJ2-3
v_gene: TRBV19
CDR3aa: ASSVGLTDTQY

len: 14
j_gene: TRBJ1-4
v_gene: TRBV4-2
CDR3aa: ASSQDPGRGQEKLF

len: 13
j_gene: TRBJ2-3
v_gene: TRBV6-5
CDR3aa: ASSPFRGSTDTQY

len: 11
j_gene: TRBJ1-5
v_gene: TRBV27
CDR3aa: ASKSYSNQPQH

len: 12
j_gene: TRBJ2-5
v_gene: TRBV20-1
CDR3aa: SARAWELQETQY

len: 11
j_gene: TRBJ2-4
v_gene: TRBV29-1
CDR3aa: SVGGRAKNIQY

len: 12
j_gene: TRBJ1-2
v_gene: TRBV12-3/TRBV12-4
CDR3aa: ASSLAGFSYGYT

len: 10
j_gene: TRBJ1-1
v_gene: TRBV20-1
CDR3aa: SARGRSTEAF

len: 13
j_gene: .
v_gene: TRBV7-2
CDR3aa: ASSTTRGVSGEQY

len: 12
j_gene: TRBJ1-1
v_gene: TRBV6-2/TRBV6-3
CDR3aa: ASREVSENTEAF

len: 13
j_gene: TRBJ2-3
v_gene: TRBV28
CDR3aa: ASRTGGVGTDTQY

len: 15
j_gene: TRBJ2-5
v_gene: TRBV28
CDR3aa: ASSVGKTGGAWETQY

len: 15
j_gene: .
v_gene: TRBV4-2
CDR3aa: ASSQDPLGQGTYEQY

len: 15
j_gene: TRBJ2-6
v_gene: TRBV6-4
CDR3aa: ASSDSGFRSGANVLT

len: 11
j_gene: .
v_gene: TRBV20-1
CDR3aa: SAPDRLGLAQF

len: 14
j_gene: TRBJ1-4
v_gene: TRBV20-1
CDR3aa: SARDVTNNKGEKLF

len: 10
j_gene: TRBJ1-1
v_gene: TRBV7-2
CDR3aa: ASSLLGREAF

len: 12
j_gene: TRBJ2-1
v_gene: TRBV6-2/TRBV6-3
CDR3aa: ASKESGGVFEQF

len: 12
j_gene: TRBJ1-4
v_gene: TRBV19
CDR3aa: ASRDQGTVEKLF

len: 13
j_gene: TRBJ2-5
v_gene: TRBV24-1
CDR3aa: ATSDAGSPKETQY

len: 13
j_gene: TRBJ2-7
v_gene: TRBV15
CDR3aa: ATSRDLPRDDEQY

len: 11
j_gene: TRBJ2-5
v_gene: TRBV20-1
CDR3aa: SVRTGGRETQY

len: 15
j_gene: TRBJ2-3
v_gene: TRBV7-3
CDR3aa: ASSLFFRGGFTDTQY

len: 15
j_gene: TRBJ2-4
v_gene: TRBV15
CDR3aa: ATSRETSGIAKNIQY

len: 12
j_gene: TRBJ1-2
v_gene: TRBV29-1
CDR3aa: SSTELALIYGYT

len: 10
j_gene: TRBJ2-5
v_gene: TRBV28
CDR3aa: ASSSEGKTQY

len: 18
j_gene: TRBJ2-4
v_gene: TRBV20-1
CDR3aa: SARDLDSGTSGSIRNIQY

len: 13
j_gene: TRBJ2-5
v_gene: TRBV13
CDR3aa: ASSGGSTNKETQY

len: 13
j_gene: TRBJ2-1
v_gene: TRBV7-2
CDR3aa: ASSRVGGAYNEQF

len: 11
j_gene: TRBJ2-3
v_gene: TRBV4-3
CDR3aa: ASSQVSADTQY

len: 11
j_gene: TRBJ2-3
v_gene: TRBV28
CDR3aa: ASSPTRTGGGY

len: 11
j_gene: TRBJ1-6
v_gene: TRBV19
CDR3aa: ASSMAYNSPLH

len: 13
j_gene: TRBJ2-7
v_gene: TRBV20-1
CDR3aa: SARDRQETSSEQY

len: 13
j_gene: TRBJ1-2
v_gene: TRBV4-3
CDR3aa: ASSQDHDRNYGYT

len: 14
j_gene: TRBJ2-5
v_gene: TRBV6-2/TRBV6-3
CDR3aa: ASSGRLAGSQETQY

len: 16
j_gene: TRBJ1-1
v_gene: TRBV27
CDR3aa: ASSRHNLNRGPGTEAF

len: 10
j_gene: TRBJ2-3
v_gene: TRBV7-2
CDR3aa: ASSFQADTQY

len: 12
j_gene: TRBJ2-7
v_gene: TRBV7-9
CDR3aa: ASSLGVRPYEQY

len: 20
j_gene: TRBJ2-4
v_gene: TRBV15
CDR3aa: ATSREGRAGLAGILAKNIQY

len: 15
j_gene: TRBJ2-3
v_gene: TRBV6-5
CDR3aa: ASSYSATATSTDTQY

len: 10
j_gene: TRBJ1-4
v_gene: TRBV29-1
CDR3aa: SATTTNEKLF

len: 12
j_gene: TRBJ2-7
v_gene: TRBV27
CDR3aa: ASSSGTTAYEQY

len: 12
j_gene: TRBJ2-3
v_gene: TRBV5-6
CDR3aa: ASATGGRTDTQY

len: 12
j_gene: TRBJ1-2
v_gene: TRBV7-3
CDR3aa: ASSPTGTGSGYT

len: 11
j_gene: TRBJ2-2
v_gene: TRBV29-1
CDR3aa: SATSGPTGELF

len: 15
j_gene: TRBJ1-6
v_gene: TRBV20-1
CDR3aa: SASEVLPAGRNSPLH

len: 14
j_gene: TRBJ2-5
v_gene: TRBV20-1
CDR3aa: SASSSLASTQETQY

len: 14
j_gene: TRBJ2-2
v_gene: TRBV10-3
CDR3aa: AIRGGGFANTGELF

len: 13
j_gene: TRBJ2-4
v_gene: TRBV7-2
CDR3aa: ASSLQVIAKNIQY

len: 14
j_gene: .
v_gene: TRBV4-3
CDR3aa: ASSQGLLIAKNIQY

len: 14
j_gene: TRBJ2-3
v_gene: TRBV12-3/TRBV12-4
CDR3aa: ASSLVGLAGTDTQY

len: 12
j_gene: TRBJ2-3
v_gene: TRBV21-1
CDR3aa: ASTRQGRADTQY

len: 13
j_gene: TRBJ2-1
v_gene: TRBV6-2/TRBV6-3
CDR3aa: ASYRSGTGGNEQF

len: 14
j_gene: TRBJ1-4
v_gene: TRBV7-9
CDR3aa: ASSQPVDRGREKLF

len: 13
j_gene: TRBJ1-2
v_gene: TRBV14
CDR3aa: ASSQDQGANYGYT

len: 12
j_gene: TRBJ2-1
v_gene: TRBV29-1
CDR3aa: SVDSGSGNREQF

len: 13
j_gene: TRBJ2-5
v_gene: TRBV4-2
CDR3aa: ASSQEGGPWETQY